This entry describes one T cell receptor beta chain. Profiling relied on immunoSEQ multiplex PCR, and the TCRdb table lists in-frame clones only, not all of them. The table lists tens of thousands of clones, roughly 91% of them singletons. Trimming removed 3 bases at V and 6 bases at J, with 9 bases between. This CDR3 has 13 residues. The data belong to a study of T cell responses to AZD1222 COVID-19 vaccine. The chain uses TRBV12-3 or TRBV12-4 and TRBJ1-5; possible D gene TRBD1, 6 bases. The source of this sequence is an adult who received the AZD1222 COVID-19 vaccine. The sample was peripheral blood, taken 28 days after the second AZD1222 dose. The CDR3 region has the DNA TGTGCCAGCAGTTTCAGGGGAACTCAGCCCCAGCATTTT. It translates to CASSFRGTQPQHF.